The present TCR beta chain was sequenced within a study of early T cells in non-severe SARS-CoV-2 infection. At the level of the study: The authors sequenced bulk RNA from unsorted whole blood, leaving chains unpaired.

Turning to this clonotype: Its cognate antigen is unknown.

As part of library construction, unique molecular identifiers were attached to individual cDNA molecules. A single record per CDR3 protein comes from TCRdb applying MiXCR to the 5' RACE reads. The data show fewer than 45,000 distinct CDR3 sequences, approximately 8.9% seen once. Study conclusions and caveats: Using VDJdb, the matching emphasized anti-spike CD8 responses while missing private and CD4 specificities.

V shed 6 bases and J shed 10 bases, with 19 bases lying between them. The CDR3 covers 15 residues. CDR1 and CDR2 (germline): SGHAT, FQNNGV. The J gene is TRBJ1-6, the V gene TRBV11-2; D is unclear. The material sequenced was whole blood. The clonotype originates from an adult who was a healthcare worker with PCR-confirmed SARS-CoV-2 infection or an uninfected control (not recorded which). This chain's CDR3 is CASSWGGRTGSPLHF. The DNA for the CDR3 is TGTGCCAGCAGTTGGGGAGGGAGGACTGGCTCACCCCTCCACTTT.